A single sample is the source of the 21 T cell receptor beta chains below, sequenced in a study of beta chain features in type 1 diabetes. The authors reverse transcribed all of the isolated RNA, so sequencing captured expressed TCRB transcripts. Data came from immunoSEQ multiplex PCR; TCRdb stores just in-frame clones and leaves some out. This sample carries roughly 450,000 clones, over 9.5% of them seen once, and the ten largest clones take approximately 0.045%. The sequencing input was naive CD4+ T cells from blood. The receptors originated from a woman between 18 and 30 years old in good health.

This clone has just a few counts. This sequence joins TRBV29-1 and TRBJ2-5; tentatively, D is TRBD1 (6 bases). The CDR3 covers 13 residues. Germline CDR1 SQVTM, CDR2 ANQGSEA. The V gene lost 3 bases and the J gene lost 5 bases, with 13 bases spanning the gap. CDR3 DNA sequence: TGCAGCGTTGAGGGGGCCATCAGGGAGACCCAGTACTTC. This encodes CSVEGAIRETQYF.

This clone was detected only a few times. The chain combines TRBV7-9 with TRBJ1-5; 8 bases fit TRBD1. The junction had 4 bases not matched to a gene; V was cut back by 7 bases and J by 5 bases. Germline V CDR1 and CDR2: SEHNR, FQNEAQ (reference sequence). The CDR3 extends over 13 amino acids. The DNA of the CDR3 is TGTGCCAGCACCATGACAGGGGATCAGCCCCAGCATTTT. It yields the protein CASTMTGDQPQHF.

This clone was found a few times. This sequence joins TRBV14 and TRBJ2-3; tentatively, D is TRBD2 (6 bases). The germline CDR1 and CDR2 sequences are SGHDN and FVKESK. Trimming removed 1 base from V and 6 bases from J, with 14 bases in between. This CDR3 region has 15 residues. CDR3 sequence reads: CASSQVSGGVDTQYF. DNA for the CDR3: TGTGCCAGCAGCCAAGTAAGCGGAGGGGTCGATACGCAGTATTTT.

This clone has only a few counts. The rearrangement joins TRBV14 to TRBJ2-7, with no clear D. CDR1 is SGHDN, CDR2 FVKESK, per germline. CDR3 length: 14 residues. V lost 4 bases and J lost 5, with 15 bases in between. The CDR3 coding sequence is TGTGCCAGCAGCCTAGCTGGAAAGGCAAACGAGCAGTACTTC. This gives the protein CASSLAGKANEQYF.

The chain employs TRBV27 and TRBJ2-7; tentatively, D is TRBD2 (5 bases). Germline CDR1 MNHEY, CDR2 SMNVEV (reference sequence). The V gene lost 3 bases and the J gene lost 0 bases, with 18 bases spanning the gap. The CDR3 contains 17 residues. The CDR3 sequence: CASSFLRVRGSSYEQYF. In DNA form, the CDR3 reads TGTGCCAGCAGTTTCTTACGTGTTCGAGGGAGCTCCTACGAGCAGTACTTC.

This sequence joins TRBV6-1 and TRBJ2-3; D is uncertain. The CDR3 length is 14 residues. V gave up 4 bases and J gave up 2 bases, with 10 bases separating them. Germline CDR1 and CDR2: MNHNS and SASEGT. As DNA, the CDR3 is TGTGCCAGCAGTGGCCGGACCGCCACAGATACGCAGTATTTT. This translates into CASSGRTATDTQYF.

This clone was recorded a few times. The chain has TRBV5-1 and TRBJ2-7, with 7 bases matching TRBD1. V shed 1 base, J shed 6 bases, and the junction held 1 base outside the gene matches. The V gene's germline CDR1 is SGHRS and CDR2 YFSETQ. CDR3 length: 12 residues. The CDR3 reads CASSLTGAEQYV. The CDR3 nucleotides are TGCGCCAGCAGCTTGACAGGGGCCGAGCAGTACGTC.

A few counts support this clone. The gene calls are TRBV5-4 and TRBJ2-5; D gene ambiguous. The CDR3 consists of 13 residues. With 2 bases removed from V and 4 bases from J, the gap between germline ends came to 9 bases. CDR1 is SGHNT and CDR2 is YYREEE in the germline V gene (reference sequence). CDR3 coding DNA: TGTGCCAGCAGCTTACGTCAGGTAGAGACCCAGTACTTC. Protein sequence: CASSLRQVETQYF.

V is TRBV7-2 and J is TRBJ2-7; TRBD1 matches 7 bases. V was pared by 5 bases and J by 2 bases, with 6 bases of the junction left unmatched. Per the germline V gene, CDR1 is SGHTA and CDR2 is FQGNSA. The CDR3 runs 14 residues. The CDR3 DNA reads TGTGCCAGCAGCCCGAGACAGGGCCCCTACGAGCAGTACTTC. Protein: CASSPRQGPYEQYF.

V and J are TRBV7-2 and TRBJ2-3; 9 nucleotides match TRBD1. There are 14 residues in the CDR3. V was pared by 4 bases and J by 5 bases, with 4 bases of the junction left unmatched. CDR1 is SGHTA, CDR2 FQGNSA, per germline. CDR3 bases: TGTGCCAGCAGCTACCGGACAGGGGTAGATACGCAGTATTTT. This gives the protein CASSYRTGVDTQYF.

The CDR3 loop reads CASSQDRARPGELFF. For the CDR3, the DNA is TGTGCCAGCAGCCAAGATCGGGCGCGGCCCGGGGAGCTGTTTTTT. The chain combines TRBV14 with TRBJ2-2; D unresolved. This CDR3 comprises 15 residues. With 0 bases removed from V and 6 bases from J, the gap between germline ends came to 11 bases. CDR1 is SGHDN and CDR2 is FVKESK in the germline V gene.

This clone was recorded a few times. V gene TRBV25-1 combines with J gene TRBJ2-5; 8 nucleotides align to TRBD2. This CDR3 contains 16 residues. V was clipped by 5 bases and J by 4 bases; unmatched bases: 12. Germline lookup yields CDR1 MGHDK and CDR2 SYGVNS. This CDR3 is CASSQLSRGGVETQYF. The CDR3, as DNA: TGTGCCAGCAGTCAGTTGTCTCGGGGGGGCGTAGAGACCCAGTACTTC.

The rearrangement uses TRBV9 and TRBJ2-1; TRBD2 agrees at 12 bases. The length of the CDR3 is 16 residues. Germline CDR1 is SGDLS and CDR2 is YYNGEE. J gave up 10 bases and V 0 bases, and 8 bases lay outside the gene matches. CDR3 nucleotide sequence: TGTGCCAGCAGCGTAGCTCTGGGACTAGCGGGCCCCGAGCAGTTCTTC. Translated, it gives CASSVALGLAGPEQFF.

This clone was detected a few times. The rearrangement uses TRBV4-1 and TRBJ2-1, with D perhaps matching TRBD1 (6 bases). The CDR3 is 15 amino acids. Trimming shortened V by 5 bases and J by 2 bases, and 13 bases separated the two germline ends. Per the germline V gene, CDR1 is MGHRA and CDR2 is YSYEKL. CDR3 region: CASSSPRGAYNEQFF. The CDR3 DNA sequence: TGCGCCAGCAGCTCCCCCAGGGGCGCCTACAATGAGCAGTTCTTC.

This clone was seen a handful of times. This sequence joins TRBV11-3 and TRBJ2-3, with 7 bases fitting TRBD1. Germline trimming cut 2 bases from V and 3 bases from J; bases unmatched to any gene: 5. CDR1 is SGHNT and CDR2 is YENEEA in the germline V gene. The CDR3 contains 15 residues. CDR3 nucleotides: TGTGCCAGCAGCTTACGACAGGGTGGTACAGATACGCAGTATTTT. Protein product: CASSLRQGGTDTQYF.

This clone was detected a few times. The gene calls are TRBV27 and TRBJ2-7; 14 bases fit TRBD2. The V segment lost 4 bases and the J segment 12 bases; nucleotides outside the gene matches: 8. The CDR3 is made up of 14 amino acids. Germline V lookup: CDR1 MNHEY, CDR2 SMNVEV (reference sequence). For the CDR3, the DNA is TGTGCCAGCAGTTCCCAGGGACTAGCGGGAGTTAGGTACTTC. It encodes CASSSQGLAGVRYF.

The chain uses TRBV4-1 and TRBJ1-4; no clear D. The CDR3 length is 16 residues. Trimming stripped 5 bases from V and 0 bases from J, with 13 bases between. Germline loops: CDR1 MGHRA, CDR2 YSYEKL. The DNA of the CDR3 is TGCGCCAGCAGCTGGCCAGCGGGCCCAACTAATGAAAAACTGTTTTTT. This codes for CASSWPAGPTNEKLFF.

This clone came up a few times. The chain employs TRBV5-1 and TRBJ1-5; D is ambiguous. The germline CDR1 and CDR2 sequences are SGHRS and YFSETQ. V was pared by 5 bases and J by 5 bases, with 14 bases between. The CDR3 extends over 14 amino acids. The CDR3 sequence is CASRYTPGDQPQHF. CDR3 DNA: TGCGCCAGCAGATACACTCCTGGGGATCAGCCCCAGCATTTT. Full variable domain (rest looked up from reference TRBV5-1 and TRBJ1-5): KAGVTQTPRYLIKTRGQQVTLSCSPISGHRSVSWYQQTPGQGLQFLFEYFSETQRNKGNFPGRFSGRQFSNSRSEMNVSTLELGDSALYLCASRYTPGDQPQHFGDGTRLSIL.

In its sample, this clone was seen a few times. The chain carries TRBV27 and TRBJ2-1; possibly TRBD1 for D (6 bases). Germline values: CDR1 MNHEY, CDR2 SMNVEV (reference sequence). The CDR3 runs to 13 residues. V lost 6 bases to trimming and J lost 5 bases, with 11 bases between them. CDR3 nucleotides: TGTGCCAGCAGGGGGGCCGTGGACAATGAGCAGTTCTTC. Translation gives CASRGAVDNEQFF.

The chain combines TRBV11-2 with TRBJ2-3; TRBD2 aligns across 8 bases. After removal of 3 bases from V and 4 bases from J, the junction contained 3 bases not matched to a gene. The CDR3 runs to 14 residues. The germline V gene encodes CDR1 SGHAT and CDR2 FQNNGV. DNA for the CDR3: TGTGCCAGCAGCTTTAGCGGGGCCGCAGATACGCAGTATTTT. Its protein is CASSFSGAADTQYF.

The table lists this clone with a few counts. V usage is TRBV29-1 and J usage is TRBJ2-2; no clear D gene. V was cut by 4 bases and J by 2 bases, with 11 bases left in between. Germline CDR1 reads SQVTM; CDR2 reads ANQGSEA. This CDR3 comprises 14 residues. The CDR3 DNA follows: TGCAGCGTTGGGTCGGCCCCAAACACCGGGGAGCTGTTTTTT. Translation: CSVGSAPNTGELFF.